Listed below are T cell receptor beta chains from one sample, sequenced in a study of T-cell reconstitution after alpha-beta-depleted transplantation in children. TCRdb itself ran the PCR reads through MiXCR, one entry per CDR3 protein. Of approximately 80,000 distinct CDR3 sequences in the sample, less than 15% are singletons; the top ten hold 27%. The sequencing used PBMCs, mostly from graft donor cells, collected 180 days after TCRalphabeta/CD19-depleted stem cell transplant. These TCRs come from a male patient between 2 and 10 years old who had a stem cell transplant for acute lymphoblastic leukemia, so the T cells may come from the graft donor. CDR3s include the opening cysteine and the closing phenylalanine or tryptophan. The order of the fields is V gene, J gene, clone size, D gene, CDR3 protein, CDR3 DNA. The D gene is left open where the match is weak. Rows give clone size only sometimes, using once, few, many, or a class for an expanded clone.

>TRBV7-2|TRBJ1-2|few|TRBD1
CASSPKSGTAAYGYTF
TGTGCCAGCAGCCCGAAGTCTGGGACAGCGGCCTATGGCTACACCTTC
>TRBV10-3|TRBJ2-6|.|TRBD1
CATNRDRYSGANVLTF
TGTGCCACCAACCGGGACAGGTATTCTGGGGCCAACGTCCTGACTTTC
>TRBV20-1|TRBJ2-7|few|.
CSARGVRRPSYEQYF
TGCAGTGCTAGAGGGGTCCGCAGGCCTTCCTACGAGCAGTACTTC
>TRBV20-1|TRBJ1-2|.|.
CSALPPHRANYGYTF
TGCAGTGCTTTACCGCCCCACAGGGCTAACTATGGCTACACCTTC
>TRBV3-1|TRBJ1-2|few|.
CASSQVGLNYGYTF
TGTGCCAGCAGCCAAGTGGGACTGAACTATGGCTACACCTTC
>TRBV29-1|TRBJ2-7|few|.
CSARQSSSYEQYF
TGCAGCGCCCGACAGAGTAGCTCCTACGAGCAGTACTTC
>TRBV7-9|TRBJ2-3|.|TRBD1
CASSYRDRGQHTQYF
TGTGCCAGCAGCTACCGGGACAGGGGGCAGCATACGCAGTATTTT
>TRBV20-1|TRBJ2-5|.|.
CSASRQLRETQYF
TGCAGTGCTAGTCGACAGCTCAGGGAGACCCAGTACTTC
>TRBV5-1|TRBJ2-3|few|TRBD2
CASSLEAGGPTDTQYF
TGCGCCAGCAGCTTGGAGGCGGGAGGGCCCACAGATACGCAGTATTTT
>TRBV4-3|TRBJ2-7|few|.
CASSQDPGWEQYF
TGCGCCAGCAGCCAAGATCCAGGGTGGGAGCAGTACTTC
>TRBV6-5|TRBJ2-7|once|TRBD2
CASSFRTSGGTPYEQYF
TGTGCCAGCAGTTTTCGGACTAGCGGGGGGACCCCCTACGAGCAGTACTTC
>TRBV6-5|TRBJ1-5|.|.
CASSYSIKAQPQHF
TGTGCCAGCAGTTACTCGATCAAGGCCCAGCCCCAGCATTTT
>TRBV12-3/TRBV12-4|TRBJ2-1|.|.
CASRGSDNEQFF
TGTGCCAGCAGAGGATCCGACAATGAGCAGTTCTTC
>TRBV20-1|TRBJ2-4|few|.
CSAREAGRTKNIQYF
TGCAGTGCCAGAGAGGCGGGAAGAACCAAAAACATTCAGTACTTC
>TRBV5-1|TRBJ2-5|.|.
CASSWASPQETQYF
TGCGCCAGCAGCTGGGCGAGCCCCCAAGAGACCCAGTACTTC
>TRBV7-2|TRBJ2-3|few|TRBD1
CASSRDRGTDTQYF
TGTGCCAGCAGCCGGGACAGGGGCACAGATACGCAGTATTTT
>TRBV5-6|TRBJ2-7|many|.
CASSLERGYGAYEQYF
TGTGCCAGCAGCTTGGAAAGGGGCTACGGCGCCTACGAGCAGTACTTC
>TRBV29-1|TRBJ1-1|.|.
CSVLPPPNTEAFF
TGCAGCGTTCTACCCCCACCGAACACTGAAGCTTTCTTT
>TRBV20-1|TRBJ2-2|.|TRBD2
CSAGLAGGGELFF
TGCAGTGCTGGACTAGCGGGGGGCGGGGAGCTGTTTTTT
>TRBV12-3/TRBV12-4|TRBJ1-3|many|TRBD1
CASSAGTVGNTIYF
TGTGCCAGCAGTGCTGGGACAGTTGGAAACACCATATATTTT
>TRBV29-1|TRBJ2-4|few|.
CSLRRSPSLAKNIQYF
TGCAGCTTGCGTAGGTCCCCTTCGTTAGCCAAAAACATTCAGTACTTC
>TRBV20-1|TRBJ1-4|few|TRBD1
CSARDWRGRLTNEKLFF
TGCAGTGCTAGAGATTGGAGGGGGCGGCTAACTAATGAAAAACTGTTTTTT
>TRBV19|TRBJ1-1|.|TRBD1
CASIARDRDSAFF
TGTGCCAGTATCGCCCGGGACAGGGATTCAGCTTTCTTT
>TRBV6-5|TRBJ2-7|few|.
CASSYRRAGSYEQYF
TGTGCCAGCAGTTACCGGAGGGCTGGTTCCTACGAGCAGTACTTC
>TRBV9|TRBJ1-4|few|.
CASSVGLGINEKLFF
TGTGCCAGCAGCGTAGGTTTGGGAATTAATGAAAAACTGTTTTTT
>TRBV4-3|TRBJ2-3|few|.
CASSQAGGSTTDTQYF
TGCGCCAGCAGCCAAGCTGGAGGGTCCACCACAGATACGCAGTATTTT
>TRBV7-2|TRBJ1-1|.|.
CASSLRDGLSEAFF
TGTGCCAGCAGCTTGAGGGATGGGCTGTCCGAAGCTTTCTTT
>TRBV10-2|TRBJ1-1|few|TRBD1
CASSYRGVKAFF
TGCGCCAGCAGCTACAGGGGGGTGAAAGCTTTCTTT
>TRBV20-1|TRBJ2-7|.|TRBD1
CSARLDRGAYEQYF
TGCAGTGCTAGATTGGACAGGGGGGCCTACGAGCAGTACTTC
>TRBV5-1|TRBJ1-3|few|.
CASSLEAGATGNTIYF
TGCGCCAGCAGCTTGGAGGCAGGTGCCACCGGAAACACCATATATTTT
>TRBV4-3|TRBJ2-2|few|TRBD1
CASSQDPDRVNTGELFF
TGCGCCAGCAGCCAAGACCCGGACAGGGTAAACACCGGGGAGCTGTTTTTT
>TRBV4-2|TRBJ2-2|.|TRBD1
CASSQVKGAWTGELFF
TGTGCCAGCAGCCAAGTAAAGGGGGCATGGACCGGGGAGCTGTTTTTT
>TRBV20-1|TRBJ2-3|few|TRBD2
CSAGIAGVTTDTQYF
TGCAGTGCTGGGATAGCGGGGGTTACCACAGATACGCAGTATTTT
>TRBV10-3|TRBJ2-7|many|.
CAIKSGRSSYEQYF
TGTGCCATCAAATCGGGACGGAGCTCCTACGAGCAGTACTTC
>TRBV7-2|TRBJ2-7|few|TRBD1
CASSSDRGSYEQYF
TGTGCCAGCAGCTCTGACAGGGGGTCCTACGAGCAGTACTTC
>TRBV28|TRBJ2-3|few|TRBD1
CASLSGGRKSGTQYF
TGTGCCAGCCTCTCAGGGGGCAGGAAAAGTGGTACGCAGTATTTT
>TRBV20-1|TRBJ1-2|.|.
CSVHRINYGYTF
TGCAGTGTTCACAGAATTAACTATGGCTACACCTTC
>TRBV28|TRBJ2-4|.|.
CASSVRGLSGNIQYF
TGTGCCAGCAGTGTCCGGGGACTTTCCGGAAACATTCAGTACTTC
>TRBV7-8|TRBJ2-7|.|.
CASSLKRVGGSYEQYF
TGTGCCAGCAGCTTAAAGAGGGTAGGGGGCTCCTACGAGCAGTACTTC
>TRBV27|TRBJ1-4|.|TRBD1
CASRRTGDEKLFF
TGTGCCAGCAGGCGGACAGGGGATGAAAAACTGTTTTTT
>TRBV9|TRBJ1-5|few|.
CASSPEGGPRQPQHF
TGTGCCAGCAGCCCCGAGGGGGGGCCAAGGCAGCCCCAGCATTTT
>TRBV10-2|TRBJ2-1|few|TRBD2
CASSGLAGVSYNEQFF
TGCGCCAGCAGTGGGTTAGCGGGGGTTTCCTACAATGAGCAGTTCTTC
>TRBV5-1|TRBJ2-2|.|TRBD2
CASSPTPGGGELFF
TGCGCCAGCAGCCCCACGCCGGGAGGCGGGGAGCTGTTTTTT
>TRBV24-1|TRBJ2-1|.|TRBD1
CATSDLQGGLYNEQFF
TGTGCCACCAGTGATTTACAGGGGGGCCTCTACAATGAGCAGTTCTTC
>TRBV15|TRBJ1-4|.|.
CATSVLWREKLFF
TGTGCCACCAGCGTCCTTTGGAGGGAAAAACTGTTTTTT
>TRBV14|TRBJ2-1|.|.
CASSQDRRYSYNEQFF
TGTGCCAGCAGCCAAGATAGGCGGTACTCCTACAATGAGCAGTTCTTC
>TRBV5-6|TRBJ2-1|.|TRBD1
CASSWTGLDEQFF
TGTGCCAGCAGCTGGACAGGGTTGGATGAGCAGTTCTTC
>TRBV5-1|TRBJ1-1|few|.
CASSFEGFTEAFF
TGCGCCAGCAGCTTTGAGGGTTTCACTGAAGCTTTCTTT
>TRBV5-6|TRBJ1-1|few|.
CASSPGWDTEAFF
TGTGCCAGCAGCCCTGGTTGGGACACTGAAGCTTTCTTT
>TRBV10-3|TRBJ1-2|once|.
CAISGHVANYGYTF
TGTGCCATCAGTGGACACGTAGCTAACTATGGCTACACCTTC
>TRBV6-5|TRBJ2-7|few|.
CASSYSERVRAYEQYF
TGTGCCAGCAGTTACTCTGAGAGGGTAAGGGCCTACGAGCAGTACTTC
>TRBV5-4|TRBJ1-2|many|TRBD1
CASSVTGTGRNYGYTF
TGTGCCAGCAGCGTCACCGGGACAGGGAGGAACTATGGCTACACCTTC
>TRBV7-9|TRBJ2-5|.|.
CASSFYGVWRETQYF
TGTGCCAGCAGCTTTTACGGGGTATGGAGGGAGACCCAGTACTTC
>TRBV28|TRBJ2-3|.|.
CASSPLSGLRIDTQYF
TGTGCCAGCAGCCCCCTTTCGGGGTTGCGCATAGATACGCAGTATTTT
>TRBV5-4|TRBJ2-1|few|.
CASSANNEQFF
TGTGCCAGCAGCGCCAACAATGAGCAGTTCTTC
>TRBV15|TRBJ2-5|many|.
CATSGSLRARETQYF
TGTGCCACCAGCGGATCCCTACGGGCGCGGGAGACCCAGTACTTC
>TRBV25-1|TRBJ1-1|few|.
CASSELDLRFTFTEAFF
TGTGCCAGCAGTGAGCTCGACCTGAGGTTCACCTTCACTGAAGCTTTCTTT
>TRBV5-1|TRBJ1-1|.|TRBD1
CASRRDRGEAFF
TGCGCCAGCAGGAGGGACAGGGGCGAAGCTTTCTTT